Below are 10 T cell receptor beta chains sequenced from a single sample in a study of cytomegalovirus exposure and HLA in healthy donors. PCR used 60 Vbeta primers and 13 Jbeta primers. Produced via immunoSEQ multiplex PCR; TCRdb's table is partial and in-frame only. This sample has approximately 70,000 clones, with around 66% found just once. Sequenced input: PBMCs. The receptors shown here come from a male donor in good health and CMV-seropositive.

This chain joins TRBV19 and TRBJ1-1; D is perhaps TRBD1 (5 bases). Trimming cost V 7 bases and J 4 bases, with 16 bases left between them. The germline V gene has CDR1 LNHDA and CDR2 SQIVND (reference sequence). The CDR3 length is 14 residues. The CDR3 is CASNPTGGFTEAFF. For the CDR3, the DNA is TGTGCCAGTAATCCGACCGGGGGGTTCACTGAAGCTTTCTTT.

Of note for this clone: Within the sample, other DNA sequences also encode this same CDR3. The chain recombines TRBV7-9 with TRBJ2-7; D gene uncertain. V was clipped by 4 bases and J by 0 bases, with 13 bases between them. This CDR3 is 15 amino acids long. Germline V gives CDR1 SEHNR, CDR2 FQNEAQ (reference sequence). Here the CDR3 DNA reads TGTGCCAGCAGCTCCTACAGAGTTAGCTCCTACGAGCAGTACTTC. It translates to CASSSYRVSSYEQYF.

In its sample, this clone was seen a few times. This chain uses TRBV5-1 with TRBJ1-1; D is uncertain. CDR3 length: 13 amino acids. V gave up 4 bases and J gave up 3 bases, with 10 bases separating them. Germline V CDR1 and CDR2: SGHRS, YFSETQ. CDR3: CASSQTSDTEAFF. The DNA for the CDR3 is TGCGCCAGCAGCCAAACCTCGGACACTGAAGCTTTCTTT.

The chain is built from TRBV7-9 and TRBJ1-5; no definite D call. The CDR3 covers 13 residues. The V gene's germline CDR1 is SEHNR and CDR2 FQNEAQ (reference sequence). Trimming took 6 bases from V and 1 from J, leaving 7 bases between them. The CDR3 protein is CASRRGSNQPQHF. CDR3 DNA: TGTGCCAGCAGAAGAGGAAGCAATCAGCCCCAGCATTTT. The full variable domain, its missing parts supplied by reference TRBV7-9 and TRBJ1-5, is DTGVSQNPRHKITKRGQNVTFRCDPISEHNRLYWYRQTLGQGPEFLTYFQNEAQLEKSRLLSDRFSAERPKGSFSTLEIQRTEQGDSAMYLCASRRGSNQPQHFGDGTRLSIL.

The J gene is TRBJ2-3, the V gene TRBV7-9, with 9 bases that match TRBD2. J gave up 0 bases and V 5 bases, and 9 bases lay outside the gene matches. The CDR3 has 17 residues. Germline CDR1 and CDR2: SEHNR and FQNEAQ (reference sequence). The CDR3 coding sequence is TGTGCCAGCAGCCCGCGGGGACTAGCCGCGAGCACAGATACGCAGTATTTT. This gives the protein CASSPRGLAASTDTQYF.

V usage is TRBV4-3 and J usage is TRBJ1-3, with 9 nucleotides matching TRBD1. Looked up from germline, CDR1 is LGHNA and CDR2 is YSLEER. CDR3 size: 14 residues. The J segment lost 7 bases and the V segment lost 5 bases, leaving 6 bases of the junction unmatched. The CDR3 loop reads CASSADRGRNTIYF. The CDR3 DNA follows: TGCGCCAGCAGCGCGGACAGGGGTCGGAACACCATATATTTT.

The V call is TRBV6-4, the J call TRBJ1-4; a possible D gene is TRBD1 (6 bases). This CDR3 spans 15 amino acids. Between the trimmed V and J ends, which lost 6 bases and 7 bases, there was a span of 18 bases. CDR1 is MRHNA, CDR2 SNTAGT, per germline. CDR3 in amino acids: CASRLTGSEVEKLFF. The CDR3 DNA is TGTGCCAGCAGGCTCACAGGGTCGGAGGTTGAAAAACTGTTTTTT.

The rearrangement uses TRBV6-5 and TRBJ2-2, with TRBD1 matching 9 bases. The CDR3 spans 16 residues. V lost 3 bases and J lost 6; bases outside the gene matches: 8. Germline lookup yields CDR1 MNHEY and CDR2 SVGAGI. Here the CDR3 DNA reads TGTGCCAGCAGTTATTCCGGGACAGGGTGGGCCGGGGAGCTGTTTTTT. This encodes CASSYSGTGWAGELFF.

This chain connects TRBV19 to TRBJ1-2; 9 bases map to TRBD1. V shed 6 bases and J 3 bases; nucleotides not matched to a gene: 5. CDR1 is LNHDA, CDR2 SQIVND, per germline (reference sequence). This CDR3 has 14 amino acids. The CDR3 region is CASRPTGGDYGYTF. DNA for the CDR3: TGTGCCAGTAGGCCTACAGGGGGCGACTATGGCTACACCTTC.

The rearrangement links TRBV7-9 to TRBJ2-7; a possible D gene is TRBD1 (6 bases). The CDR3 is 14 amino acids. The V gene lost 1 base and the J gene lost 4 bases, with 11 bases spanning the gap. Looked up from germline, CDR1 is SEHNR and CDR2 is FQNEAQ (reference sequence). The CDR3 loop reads CASSLDWGLYEQYF. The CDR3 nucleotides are TGTGCCAGCAGCTTAGATTGGGGGCTGTACGAGCAGTACTTC. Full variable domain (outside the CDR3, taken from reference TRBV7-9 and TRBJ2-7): DTGVSQNPRHKITKRGQNVTFRCDPISEHNRLYWYRQTLGQGPEFLTYFQNEAQLEKSRLLSDRFSAERPKGSFSTLEIQRTEQGDSAMYLCASSLDWGLYEQYFGPGTRLTVT.